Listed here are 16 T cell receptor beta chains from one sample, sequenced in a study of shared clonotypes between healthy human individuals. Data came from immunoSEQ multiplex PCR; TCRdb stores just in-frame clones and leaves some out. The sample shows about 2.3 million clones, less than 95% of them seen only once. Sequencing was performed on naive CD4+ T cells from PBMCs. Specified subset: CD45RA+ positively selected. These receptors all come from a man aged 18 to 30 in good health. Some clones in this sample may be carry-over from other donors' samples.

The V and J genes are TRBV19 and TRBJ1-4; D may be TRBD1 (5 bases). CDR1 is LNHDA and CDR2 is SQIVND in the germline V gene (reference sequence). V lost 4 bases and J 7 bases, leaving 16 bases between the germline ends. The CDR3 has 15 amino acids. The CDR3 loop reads CASSSQGARGEKLFF. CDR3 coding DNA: TGTGCCAGTAGTAGTCAAGGGGCGAGAGGTGAAAAACTGTTTTTT.

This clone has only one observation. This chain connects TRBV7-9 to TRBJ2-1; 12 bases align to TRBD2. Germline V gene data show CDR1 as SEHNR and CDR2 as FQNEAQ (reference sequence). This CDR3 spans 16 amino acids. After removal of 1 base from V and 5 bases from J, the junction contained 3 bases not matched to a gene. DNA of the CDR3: TGTGCCAGCAGCTTAGGGACTAGCGGGGCAAACAATGAGCAGTTCTTC. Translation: CASSLGTSGANNEQFF. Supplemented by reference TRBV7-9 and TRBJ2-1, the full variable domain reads DTGVSQNPRHKITKRGQNVTFRCDPISEHNRLYWYRQTLGQGPEFLTYFQNEAQLEKSRLLSDRFSAERPKGSFSTLEIQRTEQGDSAMYLCASSLGTSGANNEQFFGPGTRLTVL.

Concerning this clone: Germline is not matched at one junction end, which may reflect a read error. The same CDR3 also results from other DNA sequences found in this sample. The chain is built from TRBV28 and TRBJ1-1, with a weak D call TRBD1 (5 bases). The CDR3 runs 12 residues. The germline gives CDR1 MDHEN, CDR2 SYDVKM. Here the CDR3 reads CASRGQGTEAFF. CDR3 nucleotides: TGTGCCAGCAGGGGGCAAGGTACTGAAGCCTTCTTT.

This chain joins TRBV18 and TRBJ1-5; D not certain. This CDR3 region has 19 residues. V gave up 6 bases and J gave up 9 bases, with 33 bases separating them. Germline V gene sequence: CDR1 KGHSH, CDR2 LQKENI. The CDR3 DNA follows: TGTGCCAGCTCGCCCACCCCCAATGGTCCGGGAGGGCTTCGGCGGCCCCAGCATTTT. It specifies CASSPTPNGPGGLRRPQHF.

The CDR3 nucleotides read TGTGCCAGCAGTAGGTGGTTGGGAGGGGAGCTGTTTTTT. It specifies CASSRWLGGELFF. V usage is TRBV27 and J usage is TRBJ2-2; D gene unclear. The CDR3 is made up of 13 amino acids. CDR1 is MNHEY and CDR2 is SMNVEV in the germline V gene (reference sequence). Trimming removed 5 bases at V and 8 bases at J, with 12 bases between.

The CDR3 spells CASSSRIELGDNTEAFF. The CDR3 coding sequence is TGTGCCAGCAGCTCCAGGATTGAACTGGGGGATAACACTGAAGCTTTCTTT. The V call is TRBV5-6, the J call TRBJ1-1, with TRBD1 as a possible D gene (5 bases). Trimming removed 3 bases at V and 2 bases at J, with 20 bases between. The CDR3 consists of 17 residues. The germline V gene encodes CDR1 SGHDT and CDR2 YYEEEE.

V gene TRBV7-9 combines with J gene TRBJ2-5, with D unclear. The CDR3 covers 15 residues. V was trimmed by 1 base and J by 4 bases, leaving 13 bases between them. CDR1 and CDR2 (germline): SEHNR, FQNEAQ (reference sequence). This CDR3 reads CASSLESLGGETQYF. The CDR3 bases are TGTGCCAGCAGCTTAGAGTCCCTTGGCGGAGAGACCCAGTACTTC.

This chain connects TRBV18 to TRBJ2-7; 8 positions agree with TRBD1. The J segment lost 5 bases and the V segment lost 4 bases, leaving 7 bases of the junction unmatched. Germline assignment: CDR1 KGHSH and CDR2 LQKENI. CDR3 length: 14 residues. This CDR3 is CASSQRQGPHEQYF. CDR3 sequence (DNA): TGTGCCAGCTCACAGAGACAGGGGCCCCACGAGCAGTACTTC.

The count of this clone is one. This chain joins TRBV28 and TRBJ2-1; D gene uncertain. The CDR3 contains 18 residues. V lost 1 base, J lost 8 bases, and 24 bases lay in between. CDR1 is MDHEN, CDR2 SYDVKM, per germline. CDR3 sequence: CASSLFLESGRLGHEQFF. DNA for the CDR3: TGTGCCAGCAGTTTATTTTTGGAATCCGGTAGGCTGGGCCATGAGCAGTTCTTC. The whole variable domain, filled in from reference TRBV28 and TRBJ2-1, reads DVKVTQSSRYLVKRTGEKVFLECVQDMDHENMFWYRQDPGLGLRLIYFSYDVKMKEKGDIPEGYSVSREKKERFSLILESASTNQTSMYLCASSLFLESGRLGHEQFFGPGTRLTVL.

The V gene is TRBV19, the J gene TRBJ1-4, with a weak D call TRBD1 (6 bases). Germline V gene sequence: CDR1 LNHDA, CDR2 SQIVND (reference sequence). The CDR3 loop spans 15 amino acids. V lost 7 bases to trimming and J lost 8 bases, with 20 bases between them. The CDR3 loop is CASTSPWGPREKLFF. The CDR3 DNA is TGTGCCAGTACCTCACCTTGGGGGCCGCGCGAAAAACTGTTTTTT.

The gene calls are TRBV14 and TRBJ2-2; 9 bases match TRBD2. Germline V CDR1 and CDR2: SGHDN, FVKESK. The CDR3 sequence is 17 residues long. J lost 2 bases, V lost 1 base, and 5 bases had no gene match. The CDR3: CASSQVPSGTNTGELFF. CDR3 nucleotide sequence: TGTGCCAGCAGCCAAGTCCCTAGCGGGACTAACACCGGGGAGCTGTTTTTT.

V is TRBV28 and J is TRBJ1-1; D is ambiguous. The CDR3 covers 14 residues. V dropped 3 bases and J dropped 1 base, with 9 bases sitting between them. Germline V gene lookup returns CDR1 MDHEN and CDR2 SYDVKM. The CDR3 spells CASSFLRSNTEAFF. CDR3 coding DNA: TGTGCCAGCAGTTTTCTCCGTTCGAACACTGAAGCTTTCTTT.

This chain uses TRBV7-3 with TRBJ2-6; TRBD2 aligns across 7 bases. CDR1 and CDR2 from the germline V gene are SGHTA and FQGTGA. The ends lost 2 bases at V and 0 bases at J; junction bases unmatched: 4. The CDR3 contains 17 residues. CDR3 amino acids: CASSLVGTNSGANVLTF. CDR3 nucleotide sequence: TGTGCCAGCAGCTTAGTGGGGACTAACTCTGGGGCCAACGTCCTGACTTTC.

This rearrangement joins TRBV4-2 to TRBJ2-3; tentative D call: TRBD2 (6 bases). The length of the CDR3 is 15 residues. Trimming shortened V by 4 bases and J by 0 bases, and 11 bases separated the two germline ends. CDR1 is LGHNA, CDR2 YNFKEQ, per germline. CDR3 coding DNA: TGTGCCAGCAGCCCCCTAGCGAGAAGCACAGATACGCAGTATTTT. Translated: CASSPLARSTDTQYF.

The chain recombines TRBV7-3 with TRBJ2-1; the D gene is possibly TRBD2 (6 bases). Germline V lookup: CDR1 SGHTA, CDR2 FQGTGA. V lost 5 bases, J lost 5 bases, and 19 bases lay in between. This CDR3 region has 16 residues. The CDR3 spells CASSGKAGIGDNEQFF. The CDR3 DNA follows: TGTGCCAGCAGCGGTAAAGCGGGCATTGGGGACAATGAGCAGTTCTTC.

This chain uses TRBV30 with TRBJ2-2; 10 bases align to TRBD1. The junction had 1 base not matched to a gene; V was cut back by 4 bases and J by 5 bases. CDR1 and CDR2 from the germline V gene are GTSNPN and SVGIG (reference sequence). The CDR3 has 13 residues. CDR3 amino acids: CAWTGQGTGELFF. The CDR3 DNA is TGTGCCTGGACGGGACAGGGGACCGGGGAGCTGTTTTTT.